A selection of T cell receptor beta chains follows, all from one sample in a study of blood T cell repertoires in COVID-19. Assay used: immunoSEQ multiplex PCR; TCRdb lists only in-frame clones, some missing. The sample lists about 200,000 clones, 85% to 90% occurring once. Sequencing was done on a sample of peripheral blood. The receptors were sampled from a man between 35 and 55 years old with active or convalescent COVID-19. The CDR3 runs from the conserved cysteine through the conserved F or W. Each record gives: V gene, J gene, CDR3 protein.

TRBV5-4	TRBJ1-3	CASSTGQDRSGNTIYF
TRBV6-2/TRBV6-3	TRBJ1-1	CASSWIQAEGTEAFF
TRBV7-9	TRBJ1-4	CASSSAASVNEKLFF
TRBV12-3/TRBV12-4	TRBJ1-2	CASSLQRYGYTF
TRBV2	TRBJ1-2	CASSEQTGYGYTF
TRBV18	TRBJ1-1	CASSPYREHNTEAFF
TRBV27	TRBJ1-2	CASSLRNNYGYTF
TRBV28	TRBJ2-7	CASSPPWEGGRGVQYF
TRBV7-8	TRBJ1-1	CASSIRGRGTEAFF
TRBV27	TRBJ2-1	CASSLKLSSGSYNEQFF
TRBV10-3	TRBJ1-1	CAISEAKLMNTEAFF
TRBV2	TRBJ1-1	CASKTGQGGTEAFF
TRBV18	TRBJ2-7	CASSPDRPGDEQYF
TRBV4-2	TRBJ1-2	CASSQVKGQGFFYGYTF
TRBV28	TRBJ2-1	CASSPGGGQGYNEQFF
TRBV6-5	TRBJ2-7	CASKGTGEGGEQYF
TRBV27	TRBJ1-6	CAIGGRDSPLHF
TRBV7-2	TRBJ2-1	CASSLSGGKNEQFF
TRBV30	TRBJ2-5	CAWSVVWQGRGETQYF
TRBV5-4	TRBJ1-2	CASSRGTAVYGYTF
TRBV6-6	TRBJ1-3	CASSYSGQGFDTIYF
TRBV25-1	TRBJ2-4	CASSGGGGAKNIQYF
TRBV29-1	TRBJ1-3	CSVEDQGHNTIYF
TRBV13	TRBJ2-7	CASSLWRGSYEQYF
TRBV6-5	TRBJ1-5	CASSLAENQPQHF
TRBV19	TRBJ2-7	CASSIRGPSYEQYF
TRBV20-1	TRBJ2-7	CSASSAIRSYEQYF
TRBV11-2	TRBJ1-1	CASSLLTVEAFF
TRBV5-8	TRBJ2-3	CASSLASGTSADTQYF
TRBV19	TRBJ1-6	CAGSGTGGSPLHF
TRBV7-2	TRBJ1-3	CASSPQGLDGNTIYF
TRBV7-9	TRBJ1-5	CASSPGQSYQPQHF
TRBV11-2	TRBJ1-4	CASSETVKPNEKLFF
TRBV12-3/TRBV12-4	TRBJ1-1	CASILGQFTEAFF
TRBV2	TRBJ2-1	CASSRRDSRGNEQFF
TRBV7-9	TRBJ2-7	CASSLSTTYEQYF
TRBV19	TRBJ1-5	CASRTGQGYSNQPQHF
TRBV29-1	TRBJ2-5	CSVGTSVQETQYF
TRBV6-6	TRBJ2-3	CASHLSSGSTDTQYF
TRBV3-1/TRBV3-2	TRBJ1-1	CASSQVAGGRTEAFF
TRBV28	TRBJ2-3	CASSDLRGLAASDTQYF
TRBV3-1/TRBV3-2	TRBJ1-3	CASSQVRGMGNTIYF
TRBV27	TRBJ1-5	CASSLWSYGVDQPQHF
TRBV2	TRBJ2-5	CASSVAGLGETQYF
TRBV11-3	TRBJ2-6	CASSGTGSGANVLTF
TRBV2	TRBJ2-2	CASSATGGMSTGELFF
TRBV18	TRBJ2-2	CASSPQQGATGELFF
TRBV29-1	TRBJ2-5	CSVRHVQETQYF
TRBV19	TRBJ1-5	CASSIMGTGGNQPQHF
TRBV5-1	TRBJ2-3	CASSLASGGSDTQYF
TRBV6-5	TRBJ2-5	CASSYSGTRGTQYF